This T cell receptor beta chain appears in the sequencing data of a study of T cell changes during pregnancy in multiple sclerosis. The table came from immunoSEQ multiplex PCR; TCRdb's copy has only in-frame clones and leaves some out. Of roughly 77,000 clones listed, around nine tenths were seen once; the top ten hold around 2%. Germline CDR1 and CDR2: SGHTA and FQGNSA. The V and J ends lost 5 bases and 4 bases respectively, with 14 bases between them. The CDR3 totals 14 residues. Here the sequenced sample was peripheral blood, taken in the second trimester of pregnancy. V is TRBV7-2 and J is TRBJ1-1; maybe TRBD1 (6 bases). The receptor comes from a female donor with multiple sclerosis, enrolled in a pregnancy study. CDR3 sequence (DNA): TGTGCCAGCAGCCCCAGCTGGACAGCCACTGAAGCTTTCTTT. It codes for CASSPSWTATEAFF.